The rows below give T cell receptor beta chains drawn from one sample of a study of blood T cell repertoires in COVID-19. Profiled with immunoSEQ multiplex PCR; TCRdb holds only in-frame clones, not every one. The sample contains around 80,000 clones, approximately 90% of which appear only once. Sequencing was done on a sample of peripheral blood. All receptors derive from a woman older than 75 with acute or convalescent COVID-19. The CDR3 runs from the conserved cysteine through the conserved F or W. The D gene is left open where the match is weak. Size is stated for part of the rows, as once, few or many counts, or as a class when the clone is expanded.

v_gene: TRBV5-4
d_gene: TRBD2
j_gene: TRBJ2-7
abundance: NA
CDR3aa: CASSRTSGEAYEQYF
CDR3nt: TGTGCCAGCAGCCGGACTAGCGGGGAAGCCTACGAGCAGTACTTC

v_gene: TRBV5-1
d_gene: NA
j_gene: TRBJ2-2
abundance: NA
CDR3aa: CASSLTGHTGELFF
CDR3nt: TGCGCCAGCAGCTTGACAGGGCACACCGGGGAGCTGTTTTTT

v_gene: TRBV3-1/TRBV3-2
d_gene: NA
j_gene: TRBJ1-5
abundance: NA
CDR3aa: CASSQSTGSNQPQHF
CDR3nt: TGTGCCAGCAGCCAATCAACAGGGTCCAATCAGCCCCAGCATTTT

v_gene: TRBV6-5
d_gene: NA
j_gene: TRBJ1-6
abundance: NA
CDR3aa: CASGGSYNSPLHF
CDR3nt: TGTGCCAGTGGAGGCTCCTATAATTCACCCCTCCACTTT

v_gene: TRBV10-3
d_gene: TRBD1
j_gene: TRBJ1-1
abundance: once
CDR3aa: CAITTGQGATEAFF
CDR3nt: TGTGCCATCACTACGGGACAGGGGGCCACTGAAGCTTTCTTT

v_gene: TRBV12-5
d_gene: TRBD1
j_gene: TRBJ1-5
abundance: NA
CDR3aa: CASGLARLWQGGGQPQHF
CDR3nt: TGTGCTAGTGGTTTGGCCCGGTTGTGGCAGGGGGGAGGTCAGCCCCAGCATTTT

v_gene: TRBV5-4
d_gene: NA
j_gene: TRBJ1-2
abundance: NA
CDR3aa: CASSLREDYGYTF
CDR3nt: TGTGCCAGCAGCTTGCGGGAGGACTATGGCTACACCTTC

v_gene: TRBV7-2
d_gene: NA
j_gene: TRBJ2-4
abundance: NA
CDR3aa: CASSLVWTENIQYF
CDR3nt: TGTGCCAGCAGCTTAGTTTGGACAGAAAACATTCAGTACTTC

v_gene: TRBV3-1/TRBV3-2
d_gene: NA
j_gene: TRBJ1-1
abundance: NA
CDR3aa: CASSQVRVNTEAFF
CDR3nt: TGTGCCAGCAGCCAAGTACGGGTGAACACTGAAGCTTTCTTT

v_gene: TRBV6-6
d_gene: NA
j_gene: TRBJ1-2
abundance: NA
CDR3aa: CASSYSRLGSDGYTF
CDR3nt: TGTGCCAGCAGTTACAGTCGCTTAGGGAGTGATGGCTACACCTTC

v_gene: TRBV21-1
d_gene: NA
j_gene: TRBJ1-1
abundance: once
CDR3aa: CASSKQGGTEAFF
CDR3nt: TGTGCCAGCAGCAAACAGGGAGGAACTGAAGCTTTCTTT

v_gene: TRBV4-2
d_gene: NA
j_gene: TRBJ1-5
abundance: NA
CDR3aa: CASSQDWTAQPQHF
CDR3nt: TGTGCCAGCAGCCAAGATTGGACAGCTCAGCCCCAGCATTTT

v_gene: TRBV12-3/TRBV12-4
d_gene: NA
j_gene: TRBJ2-5
abundance: once
CDR3aa: CASGPGAQETQYF
CDR3nt: TGTGCCAGCGGACCAGGGGCCCAAGAGACCCAGTACTTC

v_gene: TRBV6-6
d_gene: TRBD2
j_gene: TRBJ2-3
abundance: few
CDR3aa: CASSPLAGVLLTASDTQYF
CDR3nt: TGTGCCAGCAGTCCTCTAGCGGGAGTTTTGTTGACCGCATCAGATACGCAGTATTTT

v_gene: TRBV19
d_gene: TRBD1
j_gene: TRBJ2-2
abundance: NA
CDR3aa: CASGAGTGYTGELFF
CDR3nt: TGTGCCAGTGGTGCTGGGACAGGGTATACCGGGGAGCTGTTTTTT

v_gene: TRBV10-3
d_gene: TRBD2
j_gene: TRBJ2-1
abundance: NA
CDR3aa: CAITESGGNYNEQFF
CDR3nt: TGTGCCATCACTGAAAGCGGGGGGAACTACAATGAGCAGTTCTTC

v_gene: TRBV3-1/TRBV3-2
d_gene: NA
j_gene: TRBJ1-5
abundance: NA
CDR3aa: CASSQGARQPQHF
CDR3nt: TGTGCCAGCAGCCAAGGCGCCCGGCAGCCCCAGCATTTT

v_gene: TRBV19
d_gene: TRBD1
j_gene: TRBJ1-4
abundance: NA
CDR3aa: CASRGTVGEKLFF
CDR3nt: TGTGCCAGTAGAGGGACAGTGGGTGAAAAACTGTTTTTT

v_gene: TRBV28
d_gene: TRBD1
j_gene: TRBJ1-6
abundance: NA
CDR3aa: CASRTTGSEMAPLHF
CDR3nt: TGTGCCAGCAGAACGACAGGGTCGGAAATGGCACCCCTCCACTTT

v_gene: TRBV20-1
d_gene: NA
j_gene: TRBJ1-1
abundance: few
CDR3aa: CSPKAAFF
CDR3nt: TGCAGCCCAAAAGCGGCTTTCTTT

v_gene: TRBV28
d_gene: TRBD1
j_gene: TRBJ1-2
abundance: NA
CDR3aa: CASSLPWDRGGYGYTF
CDR3nt: TGTGCCAGCAGCCTACCCTGGGACAGGGGAGGATATGGCTACACCTTC

v_gene: TRBV5-3
d_gene: NA
j_gene: TRBJ2-7
abundance: NA
CDR3aa: CARSLDRQPATYEQYF
CDR3nt: TGTGCCAGAAGCTTGGACCGACAGCCAGCAACCTACGAGCAGTACTTC

v_gene: TRBV1
d_gene: NA
j_gene: TRBJ1-2
abundance: NA
CDR3aa: CTSSHHRDTFGYTF
CDR3nt: TGCACCAGCAGCCATCACCGGGACACCTTCGGCTACACCTTC

v_gene: TRBV9
d_gene: NA
j_gene: TRBJ2-1
abundance: once
CDR3aa: CASSVTPGGGNEQFF
CDR3nt: TGTGCCAGCAGCGTTACCCCAGGGGGAGGCAATGAGCAGTTCTTC

v_gene: TRBV7-9
d_gene: NA
j_gene: TRBJ1-1
abundance: once
CDR3aa: CASSLLEDNFREAFF
CDR3nt: TGTGCCAGCAGCCTATTAGAGGACAATTTCAGAGAAGCTTTCTTT

v_gene: TRBV27
d_gene: TRBD1
j_gene: TRBJ2-7
abundance: NA
CDR3aa: CASSHRQGASYEQYF
CDR3nt: TGTGCCAGCAGTCATAGACAGGGGGCCTCCTACGAGCAGTACTTC

v_gene: TRBV12-3/TRBV12-4
d_gene: NA
j_gene: TRBJ1-2
abundance: NA
CDR3aa: CASSLSRRGGYTF
CDR3nt: TGTGCCAGCAGTTTGTCCAGGCGGGGTGGCTACACCTTC

v_gene: TRBV2
d_gene: TRBD1
j_gene: TRBJ2-3
abundance: NA
CDR3aa: CASRSGQGSSDTQYF
CDR3nt: TGTGCCAGCAGATCGGGACAGGGAAGTTCAGATACGCAGTATTTT

v_gene: TRBV9
d_gene: TRBD2
j_gene: TRBJ2-1
abundance: NA
CDR3aa: CASSPSTSGGGSSYNEQFF
CDR3nt: TGTGCCAGCAGCCCCTCTACTAGCGGGGGGGGGAGCTCCTACAATGAGCAGTTCTTC

v_gene: TRBV19
d_gene: TRBD1
j_gene: TRBJ1-2
abundance: NA
CDR3aa: CASSIRDRDGYTF
CDR3nt: TGTGCCAGTAGTATCCGGGACAGGGATGGCTACACCTTC

v_gene: TRBV9
d_gene: TRBD1
j_gene: TRBJ2-3
abundance: NA
CDR3aa: CASRATGTGTDTQYF
CDR3nt: TGTGCCAGCAGAGCGACCGGGACAGGCACAGATACGCAGTATTTT

v_gene: TRBV3-1/TRBV3-2
d_gene: TRBD2
j_gene: TRBJ2-5
abundance: NA
CDR3aa: CASSQDPAGAQETQYF
CDR3nt: TGTGCCAGCAGCCAAGATCCAGCGGGGGCACAAGAGACCCAGTACTTC

v_gene: TRBV7-9
d_gene: NA
j_gene: TRBJ1-1
abundance: NA
CDR3aa: CASSLGFWSGDTEAFF
CDR3nt: TGTGCCAGCAGCTTAGGGTTCTGGTCAGGCGACACTGAAGCTTTCTTT

v_gene: TRBV25-1
d_gene: TRBD2
j_gene: TRBJ2-7
abundance: NA
CDR3aa: CASSGPLGGEQYF
CDR3nt: TGTGCCAGCAGTGGACCTTTGGGGGGGGAGCAGTACTTC

v_gene: TRBV2
d_gene: TRBD2
j_gene: TRBJ2-2
abundance: NA
CDR3aa: CASSDPYGTSGGAKDTGELFF
CDR3nt: TGTGCCAGCAGTGATCCTTACGGGACTAGCGGGGGGGCCAAGGACACCGGGGAGCTGTTTTTT

v_gene: TRBV18
d_gene: NA
j_gene: TRBJ2-2
abundance: NA
CDR3aa: CASSPPGQNTGELFF
CDR3nt: TGTGCCAGCTCACCACCGGGACAGAACACCGGGGAGCTGTTTTTT

v_gene: TRBV3-1/TRBV3-2
d_gene: NA
j_gene: TRBJ1-4
abundance: NA
CDR3aa: CASSSRTGPNEKLFF
CDR3nt: TGTGCCAGCAGCTCCCGAACAGGGCCTAATGAAAAACTGTTTTTT

v_gene: TRBV9
d_gene: NA
j_gene: TRBJ1-6
abundance: NA
CDR3aa: CASSVGGVGNSPLHF
CDR3nt: TGTGCCAGCAGCGTAGGCGGCGTGGGTAATTCACCCCTCCACTTT

v_gene: TRBV9
d_gene: TRBD1
j_gene: TRBJ2-2
abundance: NA
CDR3aa: CASSVATGKANTGELFF
CDR3nt: TGTGCCAGCAGCGTAGCGACAGGGAAAGCGAACACCGGGGAGCTGTTTTTT

v_gene: TRBV11-2
d_gene: NA
j_gene: TRBJ1-4
abundance: NA
CDR3aa: CASSLDLAGEKLFF
CDR3nt: TGTGCCAGCAGCTTAGATCTGGCAGGAGAAAAACTGTTTTTT